This TCR beta chain was sequenced during a study of molecular identifiers for immune sequencing clone quantification. The authors built bulk TCR libraries by previously described methods with listed TCR primers. In TCRdb, the PCR reads were re-called with MiXCR into one record per CDR3 protein. The table has 300,000 to 350,000 distinct CDR3 sequences, about a fifth seen once. This CDR3 spans 16 amino acids. The germline V gene encodes CDR1 MGHRA and CDR2 YSYEKL. V was trimmed by 0 bases and J by 0 bases, leaving 9 bases between them. This clonotype appeared a few times. Its antigen is as yet unknown. Whole-study findings and limits: Same-barcode identical TCR molecules could make highly expanded clones look smaller than they are.

A CD8+CD4-CCR7+CD45RA+ gate was used to sort naive CD8 T cells. The source of this sequence is a human donor in good health. Some libraries in this study had Jurkat cell RNA spiked in. J is TRBJ1-5 and V is TRBV4-1; D remains ambiguous. Sequencing was done on a sample of naive CD8+ T cells from blood, with Jurkat cell RNA spiked in. Specified subset: FACS-sorted CD8+CD4-CCR7+CD45RA+ naive T cells. CDR3 region: CASSQDFPDSNQPQHF. In DNA, the CDR3 is TGCGCCAGCAGCCAAGATTTCCCCGATAGCAATCAGCCCCAGCATTTT.